This entry features one T cell receptor (beta chain) sequence. TCRdb redid the calling of the RT-PCR reads with MiXCR, one entry per CDR3 protein. The sample holds about 960,000 distinct CDR3 sequences; approximately 19% are singletons and the top ten take around 6%. The germline gives CDR1 SNHLY, CDR2 FYNNEI. CDR3 length equals 15 residues. The J segment lost 7 bases and the V segment lost 5 bases, leaving 9 bases of the junction unmatched. This record belongs to a study of patients and donors after allogeneic stem cell transplantation. This chain joins TRBV2 and TRBJ2-1, with TRBD2 identical over 9 bases. Source material: blood, either unsorted or a sorted T cell fraction (not recorded which). This sequence originates from a human donor who was either an allogeneic HSCT recipient or a stem cell or donor lymphocyte infusion donor (not recorded which). It is not recorded whose cells these are; they may come from a transplant donor. The CDR3 bases are TGTGCCAGCAGTTCGACTAGCGGAGTAGAAAATGAGCAGTTCTTC. Its protein product is CASSSTSGVENEQFF.